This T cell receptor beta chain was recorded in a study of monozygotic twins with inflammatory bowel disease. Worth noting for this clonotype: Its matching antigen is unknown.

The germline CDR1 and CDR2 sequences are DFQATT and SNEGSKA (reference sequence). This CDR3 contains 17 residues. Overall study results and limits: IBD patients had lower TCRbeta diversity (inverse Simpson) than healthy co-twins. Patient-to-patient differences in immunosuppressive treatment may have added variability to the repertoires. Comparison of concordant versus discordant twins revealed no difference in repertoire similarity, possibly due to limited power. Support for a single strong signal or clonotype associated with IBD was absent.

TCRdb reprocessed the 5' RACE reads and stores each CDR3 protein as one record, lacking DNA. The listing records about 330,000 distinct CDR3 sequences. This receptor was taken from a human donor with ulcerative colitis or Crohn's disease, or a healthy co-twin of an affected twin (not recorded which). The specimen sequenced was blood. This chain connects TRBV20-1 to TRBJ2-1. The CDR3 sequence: CSARDTGSTSSYNEQFF.